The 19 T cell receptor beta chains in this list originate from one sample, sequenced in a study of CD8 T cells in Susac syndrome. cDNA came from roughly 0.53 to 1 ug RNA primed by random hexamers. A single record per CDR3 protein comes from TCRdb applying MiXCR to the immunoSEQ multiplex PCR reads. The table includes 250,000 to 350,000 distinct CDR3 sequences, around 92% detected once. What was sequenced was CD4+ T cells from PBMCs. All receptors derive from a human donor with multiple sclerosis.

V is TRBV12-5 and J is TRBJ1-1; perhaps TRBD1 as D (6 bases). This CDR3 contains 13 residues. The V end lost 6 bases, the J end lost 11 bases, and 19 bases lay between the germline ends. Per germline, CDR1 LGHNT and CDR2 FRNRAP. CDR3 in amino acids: CASGPSSGVVAFF. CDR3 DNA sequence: TGTGCTAGTGGCCCGAGTTCAGGGGTCGTCGCTTTCTTT.

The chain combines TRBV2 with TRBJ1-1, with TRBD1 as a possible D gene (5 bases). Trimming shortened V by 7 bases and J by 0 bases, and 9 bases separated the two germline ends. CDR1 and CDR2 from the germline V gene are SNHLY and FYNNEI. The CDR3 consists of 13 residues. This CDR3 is CASNRGVNTEAFF. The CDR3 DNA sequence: TGTGCCAGCAACCGAGGGGTGAACACTGAAGCTTTCTTT. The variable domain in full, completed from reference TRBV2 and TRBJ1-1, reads EPEVTQTPSHQVTQMGQEVILRCVPISNHLYFYWYRQILGQKVEFLVSFYNNEISEKSEIFDDQFSVERPDGSNFTLKIRSTKLEDSAMYFCASNRGVNTEAFFGQGTRLTVV.

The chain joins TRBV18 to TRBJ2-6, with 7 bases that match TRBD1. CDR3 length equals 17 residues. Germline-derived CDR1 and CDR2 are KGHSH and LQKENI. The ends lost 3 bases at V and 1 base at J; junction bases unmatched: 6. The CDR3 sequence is CASSPQMDRSGANVLTF. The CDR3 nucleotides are TGTGCCAGCTCACCCCAAATGGACAGGTCTGGGGCCAACGTCCTGACTTTC.

CDR3 nucleotides: TGTGCCAGCAGCCTTAGGACTTACCAAGAGACCCAGTACTTC. This encodes CASSLRTYQETQYF. The chain employs TRBV5-6 and TRBJ2-5, with D perhaps matching TRBD2 (5 bases). The germline V gene has CDR1 SGHDT and CDR2 YYEEEE. This CDR3 comprises 14 residues. V was clipped by 4 bases and J by 0 bases, with 10 bases between them.

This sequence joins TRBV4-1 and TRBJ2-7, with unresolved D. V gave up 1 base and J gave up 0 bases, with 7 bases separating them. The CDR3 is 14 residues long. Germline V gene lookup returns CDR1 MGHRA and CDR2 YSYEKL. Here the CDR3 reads CASSQGRISYEQYF. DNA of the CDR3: TGCGCCAGCAGCCAAGGTCGGATCTCCTACGAGCAGTACTTC.

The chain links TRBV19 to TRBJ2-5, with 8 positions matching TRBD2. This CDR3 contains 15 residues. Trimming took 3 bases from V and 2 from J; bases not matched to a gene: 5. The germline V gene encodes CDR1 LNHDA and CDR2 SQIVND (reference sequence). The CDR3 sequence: CASSILAGVQETQYF. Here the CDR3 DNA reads TGTGCCAGTAGTATTCTAGCGGGTGTACAAGAGACCCAGTACTTC. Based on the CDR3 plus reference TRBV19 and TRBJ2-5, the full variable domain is DGGITQSPKYLFRKEGQNVTLSCEQNLNHDAMYWYRQDPGQGLRLIYYSQIVNDFQKGDIAEGYSVSREKKESFPLTVTSAQKNPTAFYLCASSILAGVQETQYFGPGTRLLVL.

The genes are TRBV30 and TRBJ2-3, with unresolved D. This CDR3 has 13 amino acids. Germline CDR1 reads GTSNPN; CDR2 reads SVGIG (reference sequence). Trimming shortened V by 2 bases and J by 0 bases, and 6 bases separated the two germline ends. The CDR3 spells CAWSTKSTDTQYF. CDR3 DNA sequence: TGTGCCTGGAGTACGAAAAGCACAGATACGCAGTATTTT. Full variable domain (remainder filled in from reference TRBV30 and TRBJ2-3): SQTIHQWPATLVQPVGSPLSLECTVEGTSNPNLYWYRQAAGRGLQLLFYSVGIGQISSEVPQNLSASRPQDRQFILSSKKLLLSDSGFYLCAWSTKSTDTQYFGPGTRLTVL.

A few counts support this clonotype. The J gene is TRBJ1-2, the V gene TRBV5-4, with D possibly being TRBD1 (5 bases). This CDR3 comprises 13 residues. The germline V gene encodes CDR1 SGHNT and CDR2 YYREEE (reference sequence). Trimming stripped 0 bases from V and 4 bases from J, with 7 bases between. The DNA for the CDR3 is TGTGCCAGCAGCTTGGCAGGGATCTATGGCTACACCTTC. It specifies CASSLAGIYGYTF.

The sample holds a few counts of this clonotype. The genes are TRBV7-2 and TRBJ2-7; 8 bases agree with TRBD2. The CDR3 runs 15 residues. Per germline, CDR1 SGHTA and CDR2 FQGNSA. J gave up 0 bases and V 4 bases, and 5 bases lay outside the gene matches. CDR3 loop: CASSSRSGSSYEQYF. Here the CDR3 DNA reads TGTGCCAGCAGCTCTCGCAGCGGGAGCTCCTACGAGCAGTACTTC. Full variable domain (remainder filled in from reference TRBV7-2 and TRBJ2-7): GAGVSQSPSNKVTEKGKDVELRCDPISGHTALYWYRQSLGQGLEFLIYFQGNSAPDKSGLPSDRFSAERTGGSVSTLTIQRTQQEDSAVYLCASSSRSGSSYEQYFGPGTRLTVT.

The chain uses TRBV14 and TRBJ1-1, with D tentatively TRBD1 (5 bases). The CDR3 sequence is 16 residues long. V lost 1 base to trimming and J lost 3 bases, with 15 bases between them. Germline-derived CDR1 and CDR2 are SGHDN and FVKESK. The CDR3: CASSQVEGALDTEAFF. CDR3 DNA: TGTGCCAGCAGCCAAGTCGAAGGGGCGCTGGACACTGAAGCTTTCTTT.

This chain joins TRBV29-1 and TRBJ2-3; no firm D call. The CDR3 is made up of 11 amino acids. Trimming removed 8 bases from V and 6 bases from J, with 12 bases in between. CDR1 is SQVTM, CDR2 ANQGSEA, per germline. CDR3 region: CSPLFGDTQYF. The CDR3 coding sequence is TGCAGCCCACTCTTTGGGGATACGCAGTATTTT.

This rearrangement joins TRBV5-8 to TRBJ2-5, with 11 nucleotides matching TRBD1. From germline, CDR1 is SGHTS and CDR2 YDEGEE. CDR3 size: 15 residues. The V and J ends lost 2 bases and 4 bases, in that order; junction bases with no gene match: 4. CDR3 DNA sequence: TGTGCCAGCAGCTTCAAGGGGACAGGGGGAGAGACCCAGTACTTC. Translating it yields CASSFKGTGGETQYF.

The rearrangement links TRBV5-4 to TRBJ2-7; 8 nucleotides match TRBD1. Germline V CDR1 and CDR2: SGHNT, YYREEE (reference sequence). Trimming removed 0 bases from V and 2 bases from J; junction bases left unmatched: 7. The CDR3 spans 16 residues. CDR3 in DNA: TGTGCCAGCAGCTTGGCTAGTCGGACAGGGACCTACGAGCAGTACTTC. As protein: CASSLASRTGTYEQYF.

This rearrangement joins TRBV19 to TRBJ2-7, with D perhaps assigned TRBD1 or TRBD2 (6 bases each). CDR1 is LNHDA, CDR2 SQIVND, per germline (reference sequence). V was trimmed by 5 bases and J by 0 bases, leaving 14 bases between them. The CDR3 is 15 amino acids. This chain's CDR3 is CASSDSGAVSYEQYF. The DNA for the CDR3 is TGTGCCAGTAGTGATTCGGGGGCGGTCTCCTACGAGCAGTACTTC. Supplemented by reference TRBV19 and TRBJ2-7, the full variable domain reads DGGITQSPKYLFRKEGQNVTLSCEQNLNHDAMYWYRQDPGQGLRLIYYSQIVNDFQKGDIAEGYSVSREKKESFPLTVTSAQKNPTAFYLCASSDSGAVSYEQYFGPGTRLTVT.

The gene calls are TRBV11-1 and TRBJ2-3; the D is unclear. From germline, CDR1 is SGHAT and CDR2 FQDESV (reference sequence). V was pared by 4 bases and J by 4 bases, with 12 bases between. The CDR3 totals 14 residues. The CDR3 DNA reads TGTGCCAGCAGCTGGAAGCAGTTTCCAGATACGCAGTATTTT. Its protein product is CASSWKQFPDTQYF. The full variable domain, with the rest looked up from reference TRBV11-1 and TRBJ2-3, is EAEVAQSPRYKITEKSQAVAFWCDPISGHATLYWYRQILGQGPELLVQFQDESVVDDSQLPKDRFSAERLKGVDSTLKIQPAELGDSAMYLCASSWKQFPDTQYFGPGTRLTVL.

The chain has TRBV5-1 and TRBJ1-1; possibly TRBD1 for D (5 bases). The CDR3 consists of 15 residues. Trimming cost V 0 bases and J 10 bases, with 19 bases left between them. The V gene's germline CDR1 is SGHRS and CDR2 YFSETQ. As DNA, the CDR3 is TGCGCCAGCAGCTTGGACTCAGGTCTGGGGGAGGGAGCTTTCTTT. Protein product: CASSLDSGLGEGAFF. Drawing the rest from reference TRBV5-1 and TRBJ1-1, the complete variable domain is KAGVTQTPRYLIKTRGQQVTLSCSPISGHRSVSWYQQTPGQGLQFLFEYFSETQRNKGNFPGRFSGRQFSNSRSEMNVSTLELGDSALYLCASSLDSGLGEGAFFGQGTRLTVV.

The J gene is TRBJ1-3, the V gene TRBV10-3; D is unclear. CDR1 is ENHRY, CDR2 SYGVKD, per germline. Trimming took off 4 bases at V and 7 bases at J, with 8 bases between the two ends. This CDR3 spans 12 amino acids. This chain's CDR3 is CAISGGMNTIYF. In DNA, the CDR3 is TGTGCCATCAGTGGGGGAATGAACACCATATATTTT.

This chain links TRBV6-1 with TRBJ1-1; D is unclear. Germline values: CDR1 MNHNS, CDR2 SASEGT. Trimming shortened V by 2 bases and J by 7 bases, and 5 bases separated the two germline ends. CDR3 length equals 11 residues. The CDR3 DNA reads TGTGCCAGCAGTGAACCTTATGAAGCTTTCTTT. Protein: CASSEPYEAFF.

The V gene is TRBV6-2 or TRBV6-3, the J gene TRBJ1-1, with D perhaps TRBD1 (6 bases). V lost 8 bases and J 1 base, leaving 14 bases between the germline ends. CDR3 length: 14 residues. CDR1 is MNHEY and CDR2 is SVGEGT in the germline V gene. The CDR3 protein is CASAQTGRNTEAFF. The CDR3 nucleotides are TGTGCCAGCGCACAGACAGGTAGGAACACTGAAGCTTTCTTT.